The 20 T cell receptor beta chains listed next were all sequenced from one sample in a study of blood T cell repertoires in COVID-19. Method: immunoSEQ multiplex PCR; TCRdb's copy keeps in-frame clones and lacks some. Of a few hundred thousand clones listed, 85% to 90% were seen once; the top ten hold about 2%. Sample: peripheral blood. The source is a woman in her fifties or sixties with COVID-19, enrolled during active disease.

This chain joins TRBV9 and TRBJ1-2; D is possibly TRBD1 (5 bases). Germline assignment: CDR1 SGDLS and CDR2 YYNGEE. V lost 1 base and J lost 8, with 21 bases in between. The CDR3 is 16 residues long. CDR3 in DNA: TGTGCCAGCAGCGTATTCCTCAGGGCAGGGCTGACGGGCTACACCTTC. It yields the protein CASSVFLRAGLTGYTF.

This clone was counted once. The CDR3 nucleotides are TGCGCCAGCAGCCAAGAACCCCCCAGCGGGGGGGCCTATACGCAGTATTTT. The encoded protein is CASSQEPPSGGAYTQYF. The rearrangement uses TRBV4-1 and TRBJ2-3; 10 nucleotides agree with TRBD2. The CDR3 has 17 residues. The V segment lost 0 bases and the J segment 7 bases; nucleotides outside the gene matches: 10. The germline V gene has CDR1 MGHRA and CDR2 YSYEKL.

The chain combines TRBV19 with TRBJ2-5; D is uncertain. The germline gives CDR1 LNHDA, CDR2 SQIVND (reference sequence). The CDR3 runs 15 residues. V lost 4 bases and J lost 2, with 14 bases in between. The CDR3 DNA is TGTGCCAGTAGTACCCAGGTCTGGCTACAAGAGACCCAGTACTTC. Protein product: CASSTQVWLQETQYF.

This rearrangement joins TRBV29-1 to TRBJ1-2; D uncertain. This CDR3 has 11 residues. Trimming shortened V by 6 bases and J by 5 bases, and 10 bases separated the two germline ends. Germline CDR1 and CDR2: SQVTM and ANQGSEA. The CDR3 sequence is CSVVTLYGYTF. DNA of the CDR3: TGCAGCGTAGTGACACTGTATGGCTACACCTTC.

This chain connects TRBV4-1 to TRBJ1-2; D remains ambiguous. The CDR3 length is 15 residues. CDR1 MGHRA and CDR2 YSYEKL come from the germline V gene. With 2 bases removed from V and 0 bases from J, the gap between germline ends came to 10 bases. The CDR3 DNA is TGCGCCAGCAGCCAATTCTGGGCCTCTAACTATGGCTACACCTTC. It encodes CASSQFWASNYGYTF.

The V gene is TRBV5-1, the J gene TRBJ2-1; 12 nucleotides line up with TRBD2. J lost 7 bases, V lost 0 bases, and 5 bases had no gene match. The germline CDR1 and CDR2 sequences are SGHRS and YFSETQ. This CDR3 is built from 16 residues. The CDR3 nucleotides are TGCGCCAGCAGCTTGGGACTAGCGGGGGAGAGGAATGAGCAGTTCTTC. The encoded protein is CASSLGLAGERNEQFF.

V gene TRBV5-1 combines with J gene TRBJ1-6; 7 nucleotides agree with TRBD1. V dropped 8 bases and J dropped 7; count of bases not matched to a gene: 12. The germline CDR1 and CDR2 sequences are SGHRS and YFSETQ. The length of the CDR3 is 15 residues. The CDR3: CASKIRTGDNSPLHF. CDR3 nucleotide sequence: TGCGCCAGTAAGATCAGGACAGGTGACAATTCACCCCTCCACTTT.

The chain is built from TRBV9 and TRBJ2-1, with 10 bases aligning to TRBD2. Germline assignment: CDR1 SGDLS and CDR2 YYNGEE. V dropped 4 bases and J dropped 5; count of bases not matched to a gene: 9. CDR3 length equals 16 residues. The chain's CDR3 is CASSRSASGGDNEQFF. CDR3 DNA sequence: TGTGCCAGCAGCCGATCGGCTAGCGGGGGAGACAATGAGCAGTTCTTC.

The gene calls are TRBV19 and TRBJ1-4; D not resolved. Trimming took off 4 bases at V and 10 bases at J, with 7 bases between the two ends. CDR1 and CDR2 (germline): LNHDA, SQIVND (reference sequence). This CDR3 is 11 amino acids long. The CDR3 DNA sequence: TGTGCCAGTAGTAATTACGGAAAACTGTTTTTT. Protein sequence: CASSNYGKLFF.

The chain uses TRBV4-3 and TRBJ1-5; 7 bases agree with TRBD1. CDR3 length: 15 residues. J lost 7 bases, V lost 0 bases, and 6 bases had no gene match. Germline V lookup: CDR1 LGHNA, CDR2 YSLEER. CDR3 in amino acids: CASSQDQGGWQPQHF. In DNA, the CDR3 is TGCGCCAGCAGCCAAGATCAGGGGGGCTGGCAGCCCCAGCATTTT.

The chain carries TRBV14 and TRBJ1-4; TRBD1 matches 7 bases. The ends lost 3 bases at V and 7 bases at J; junction bases unmatched: 8. Germline V gives CDR1 SGHDN, CDR2 FVKESK. The CDR3 is 15 amino acids. In DNA, the CDR3 is TGTGCCAGCAGCCAGTTCAGGGGGAGTAGTGAAAAACTGTTTTTT. Its translation is CASSQFRGSSEKLFF.

This clone showed up just once. This rearrangement joins TRBV6-2 or TRBV6-3 to TRBJ1-2, with 10 bases fitting TRBD1. Germline loops: CDR1 MNHEY, CDR2 SVGEGT. V lost 6 bases to trimming and J lost 1 base; unmatched junction nucleotides: 5. This CDR3 has 15 residues. DNA for the CDR3: TGTGCCAGCAGCACCGGGACAGGGGTTAACTATGGCTACACCTTC. It specifies CASSTGTGVNYGYTF.

The chain is built from TRBV3-1 (or the pseudogene TRBV3-2) and TRBJ1-1; D is perhaps TRBD1 (5 bases). V was shortened by 0 bases and J by 5 bases, with 10 bases between the two germline ends. Per germline, CDR1 LGHDT and CDR2 YNNKEL (reference sequence). The CDR3 length is 14 residues. The CDR3 DNA is TGTGCCAGCAGCCAAGATCGGGGGAGAACTGAAGCTTTCTTT. It encodes CASSQDRGRTEAFF.

The chain carries TRBV2 and TRBJ1-5, with no clear D. This CDR3 has 18 residues. V was shortened by 4 bases and J by 0 bases, with 19 bases between the two germline ends. Per the germline V gene, CDR1 is SNHLY and CDR2 is FYNNEI. The CDR3 is CASSVKGKPGDSNQPQHF. The CDR3 DNA is TGTGCCAGCAGTGTTAAGGGCAAGCCGGGAGATAGCAATCAGCCCCAGCATTTT.

This rearrangement joins TRBV27 to TRBJ2-7, with 7 bases aligning to TRBD1. The CDR3 runs to 15 residues. The V segment lost 0 bases and the J segment 3 bases; nucleotides outside the gene matches: 5. The germline V gene encodes CDR1 MNHEY and CDR2 SMNVEV (reference sequence). CDR3 loop: CASSLSTGAYYEQYF. The CDR3 DNA sequence: TGTGCCAGCAGTTTATCAACAGGGGCTTACTACGAGCAGTACTTC.

Details on this clone: Other DNA sequences in this sample translate to the same CDR3. The V call is TRBV30, the J call TRBJ1-1; perhaps TRBD1 as D (5 bases). There are 13 residues in the CDR3. In germline, CDR1 is GTSNPN, CDR2 SVGIG (reference sequence). Trimming removed 2 bases from V and 1 base from J, with 8 bases in between. The CDR3 reads CAWSPDRNTEAFF. The DNA for the CDR3 is TGTGCCTGGAGTCCAGACAGGAACACTGAAGCTTTCTTT. Using reference TRBV30 and TRBJ1-1 for the parts outside the CDR3, the full variable domain is SQTIHQWPATLVQPVGSPLSLECTVEGTSNPNLYWYRQAAGRGLQLLFYSVGIGQISSEVPQNLSASRPQDRQFILSSKKLLLSDSGFYLCAWSPDRNTEAFFGQGTRLTVV.

The genes are TRBV7-6 and TRBJ2-1; 7 bases are shared with TRBD2. CDR3 size: 13 residues. Looked up from germline, CDR1 is SGHVS and CDR2 is FNYEAQ. V lost 5 bases and J lost 9; bases outside the gene matches: 7. The CDR3 sequence is CASSKRLAAEQFF. The DNA for the CDR3 is TGTGCCAGCAGCAAAAGACTAGCTGCTGAGCAGTTCTTC.

J is TRBJ1-5 and V is TRBV7-9; 9 bases line up with TRBD1. The CDR3 extends over 16 amino acids. Per germline, CDR1 SEHNR and CDR2 FQNEAQ (reference sequence). Trimming cost V 1 base and J 7 bases; bases outside gene matches: 8. CDR3 nucleotides: TGTGCCAGCAGCTTAGTAGGACAGGGGATAGGGCAGCCCCAGCATTTT. Its translation: CASSLVGQGIGQPQHF.

The gene calls are TRBV6-5 and TRBJ1-5, with 7 positions matching TRBD1. Germline values: CDR1 MNHEY, CDR2 SVGAGI. The ends lost 6 bases at V and 5 bases at J; junction bases unmatched: 10. This CDR3 is built from 15 residues. The CDR3 sequence is CASSQDRVGYQPQHF. CDR3 nucleotides: TGTGCCAGCAGCCAAGACAGGGTGGGTTATCAGCCCCAGCATTTT.

This chain joins TRBV3-1 (or the pseudogene TRBV3-2) and TRBJ2-2; 11 positions match TRBD2. Trimming took 4 bases from V and 0 from J; bases not matched to a gene: 4. The germline V gene has CDR1 LGHDT and CDR2 YNNKEL (reference sequence). The CDR3 has 17 residues. CDR3 residues: CASSPLAGGTNTGELFF. CDR3 bases: TGTGCCAGCAGCCCGCTAGCGGGGGGCACGAACACCGGGGAGCTGTTTTTT.